This TCR beta chain was recovered during a study of CD8+ T cells in alopecia areata. At the level of the study: Each of the treated patients was given oral tofacitinib, 5 to 10 mg twice daily, for moderate-to-severe alopecia areata.

From germline, CDR1 is PRHDT and CDR2 FYEKMQ (reference sequence). V shed 5 bases and J shed 7 bases, with 9 bases lying between them. The CDR3 has 12 residues. Documented treatment: oral pan-JAK inhibitor, 5-10 mg twice daily. Cell sorting on a FACSAria was used to separate CD4+ and CD8+ T cells from the PBMCs. Sequencing templates came from extracted RNA that was reverse transcribed into cDNA. Assay used: immunoSEQ multiplex PCR; TCRdb lists only in-frame clones, some missing. The sample has some 170,000 clones, roughly 50% seen once; the top ten hold 11%. The TCR was taken from a human donor with alopecia areata. V and J are TRBV13 and TRBJ2-1; D is unresolved. The specimen comprised CD8+ T cells sorted from blood, sampled at week 24, from a patient treated with tofacitinib. In nucleotides, the CDR3 is TGTGCCAGCAGCCTAGAAGGGAATGAGCAGTTCTTC. Translating it yields CASSLEGNEQFF.